The entry that follows covers one TCR beta chain sequence. In the source study's methods: Amplification of reference gene primers was used by the study to estimate nucleated cell counts. TCRdb's table, derived via immunoSEQ multiplex PCR, lists solely in-frame clones and lacks some. V and J calls and clone size are given by that table; D and trimming were obtained from the DNA. This repertoire shows some 130,000 clones, roughly four fifths found once; its top ten account for 11%. The V and J ends lost 3 bases and 5 bases, in that order; junction bases with no gene match: 11. CDR3 length equals 17 residues. Per germline, CDR1 SGHDN and CDR2 FVKESK. These data originate in a study of blood T cell repertoires in COVID-19. Study overall: Sites across the United States, Italy and Spain contributed samples from acute and convalescent COVID-19.

V usage is TRBV14 and J usage is TRBJ2-2; 8 bases line up with TRBD1. Specimen: peripheral blood. The origin of this receptor is a human donor in a cohort sampled during active COVID-19. In DNA, the CDR3 is TGTGCCAGCAGCCAGCAAACCCAGGGGGCAAGGACCGGGGAGCTGTTTTTT. Its protein is CASSQQTQGARTGELFF. The whole variable domain, remainder taken from reference TRBV14 and TRBJ2-2, is EAGVTQFPSHSVIEKGQTVTLRCDPISGHDNLYWYRRVMGKEIKFLLHFVKESKQDESGMPNNRFLAERTGGTYSTLKVQPAELEDSGVYFCASSQQTQGARTGELFFGEGSRLTVL.